Listed below are T cell receptor beta chains from one sample, sequenced in a study of cytomegalovirus exposure and HLA in healthy donors. Repertoires were generated with immunoSEQ multiplex PCR, while TCRdb's copy carries only in-frame clones and drops some. Seen here are about 140,000 clones, 8.9% observed once, and the top ten hold roughly 7%. The sequencing input was PBMCs. Every receptor here comes from a woman aged 40 to 50 in good health and CMV-seropositive. The CDR3 runs from the conserved cysteine through the conserved F or W. A D gene is named only where the DNA matches it firmly. Some rows mark clone size as missing; the rest say once, few, many or name a class of expanded clone.

>.|TRBV5-8|few|TRBJ1-1
CASSSGSGVLNTEAFF
TGTGCCAGCAGCTCAGGGAGCGGGGTTTTGAATACTGAAGCTTTCTTT
>TRBD2|TRBV9|.|TRBJ2-1
CASSEGLAGFYNEQFF
TGTGCCAGCAGCGAAGGACTAGCGGGATTCTACAATGAGCAGTTCTTC
>.|TRBV21-1|.|TRBJ1-1
CASSRPTGKTEAFF
TGTGCCAGCAGCAGACCGACAGGGAAAACTGAAGCTTTCTTC
>.|TRBV6-5|few|TRBJ1-2
CASSEQGRGYTF
TGTGCCAGCAGTGAACAGGGTCGCGGCTACACCTTC
>TRBD1|TRBV4-1|.|TRBJ1-2
CASSGQGADGYGYPF
TGCGCCAGCAGCGGACAGGGGGCGGACGGCTATGGCTACCCCTTC
>.|TRBV5-1|few|TRBJ1-2
CASSLDRDYGYTF
TGCGCCAGCAGCTTGGACAGGGACTATGGCTACACCTTC
>.|TRBV7-2|few|TRBJ2-2
CASSLDGHQTGELFF
TGTGCCAGCAGCTTAGATGGCCATCAGACCGGGGAGCTGTTTTTT
>TRBD1|TRBV5-1|few|TRBJ2-7
CASSSDRVVHEQYF
TGCGCCAGCAGCTCGGACAGGGTTGTCCACGAGCAGTACTTC
>.|TRBV27|few|TRBJ1-3
CASSLLSGNTIYF
TGTGCCAGCAGTTTACTATCTGGAAACACCATATATTTT
>.|TRBV9|few|TRBJ2-2
CASSVGSGRTGELFF
TGTGCCAGCAGCGTAGGGAGCGGGCGCACCGGGGAGCTGTTTTTT
>TRBD1|TRBV19|.|TRBJ2-7
CASSIDTGTGSYEQYF
TGTGCCAGTAGTATAGATACCGGGACAGGCTCCTACGAGCAGTACTTC
>TRBD1|TRBV5-4|.|TRBJ2-5
CASSLGGGDQETQYF
TGTGCCAGCAGCTTAGGGGGCGGAGACCAAGAGACCCAGTACTTC
>TRBD1|TRBV15|.|TRBJ2-7
CATSRRDSLNEQYF
TGTGCCACCAGCAGACGGGACAGTCTCAACGAGCAGTACTTC
>TRBD1|TRBV19|.|TRBJ2-7
CASSTRQGTYEQYF
TGTGCCAGTAGTACACGACAGGGGACCTACGAGCAGTACTTC
>TRBD2|TRBV2|.|TRBJ2-7
CAGAGGTNYEQYF
TGTGCCGGCGCGGGGGGTACAAACTACGAGCAGTACTTC
>.|TRBV2|few|TRBJ2-3
CASRRGLIGADTQYF
TGTGCCAGCAGACGGGGACTCATCGGGGCAGATACGCAGTATTTT
>TRBD2|TRBV4-3|.|TRBJ2-5
CASSPGGGRETQYF
TGCGCCAGCAGCCCGGGGGGGGGACGAGAGACCCAGTACTTC
>TRBD1|TRBV5-1|few|TRBJ1-1
CASSAIGQGHTEAFF
TGCGCCAGCAGCGCCATAGGACAGGGGCATACTGAAGCTTTCTTT
>.|TRBV29-1|.|TRBJ2-5
CSFSDSRRVETQYF
TGCAGCTTTTCGGACTCCCGCAGAGTGGAGACCCAGTACTTC
>TRBD2|TRBV2|few|TRBJ2-3
CASIRTSGDRDTQYF
TGTGCCAGCATTCGGACTAGCGGGGATAGAGATACGCAGTATTTT
>.|TRBV5-6|few|TRBJ1-2
CASSAAKAFYGSTF
TGTGCCAGCAGCGCGGCCAAGGCTTTCTATGGCTCCACCTTC
>.|TRBV5-4|few|TRBJ2-7
CASSRSGVAYEQYF
TGTGCCAGCAGCCGCTCCGGGGTGGCCTACGAGCAGTACTTC
>TRBD1|TRBV5-1|few|TRBJ2-1
CASSPRDRAGEQFF
TGCGCCAGCAGCCCCCGGGACAGGGCGGGGGAGCAGTTCTTC
>TRBD1|TRBV14|few|TRBJ2-1
CASSQFSTGRYNEQFF
TGTGCCAGCAGCCAATTTTCGACAGGGCGCTACAATGAGCAGTTCTTC
>TRBD2|TRBV2|few|TRBJ2-7
CASTPAGGLNEQYF
TGTGCCAGCACCCCTGCGGGAGGGCTGAACGAGCAGTACTTC
>.|TRBV9|.|TRBJ2-2
CASSELELNTGELFF
TGTGCCAGCAGCGAATTAGAGCTAAACACCGGGGAGCTGTTTTTT
>TRBD2|TRBV15|.|TRBJ2-3
CATSRGPSGGGTQYF
TGTGCCACCAGCAGGGGACCTAGCGGGGGAGGTACGCAGTATTTT
>TRBD1|TRBV6-5|once|TRBJ2-3
CASSSGQYPDTQYF
TGTGCCAGCAGCTCGGGACAGTATCCAGATACGCAGTATTTT
>.|TRBV19|.|TRBJ2-7
CASSFRTDPGGEQYF
TGTGCCAGTAGTTTCCGGACAGATCCGGGGGGCGAGCAGTACTTC
>.|TRBV29-1|.|TRBJ2-3
CSVDKGGTGTDTQYF
TGCAGCGTTGATAAGGGGGGGACGGGCACAGATACGCAGTATTTT
>.|TRBV5-1|few|TRBJ1-1
CASSLGGFMNTEAFF
TGCGCCAGCAGCTTGGGAGGCTTCATGAACACTGAAGCTTTCTTT
>TRBD1|TRBV6-5|.|TRBJ2-7
CASSYRSTGAEQYF
TGTGCCAGCAGTTACCGTTCTACAGGGGCCGAGCAGTACTTC
>TRBD1|TRBV20-1|.|TRBJ1-1
CSTGDEGAFF
TGCAGTACAGGGGACGAGGGAGCTTTCTTT
>TRBD2|TRBV5-6|.|TRBJ2-5
CASSNGGAGFLQETQYF
TGTGCCAGCAGCAACGGGGGGGCCGGCTTCCTACAAGAGACCCAGTACTTC
>TRBD2|TRBV5-4|.|TRBJ2-3
CASSGAGGRGTDTQYF
TGTGCCAGCAGCGGAGCGGGGGGGCGGGGCACAGATACGCAGTATTTT
>TRBD2|TRBV7-9|.|TRBJ2-3
CASSLGSSGGAGDTQYF
TGTGCCAGCAGCTTAGGATCCAGCGGGGGGGCAGGGGATACGCAGTATTTT
>.|TRBV6-1|few|TRBJ1-1
CASYLEGTWAEAFF
TGTGCCAGCTACCTTGAGGGGACATGGGCTGAAGCTTTCTTT
>TRBD1|TRBV2|few|TRBJ1-2
CASRDRGGYGYTF
TGTGCCAGCAGGGACAGGGGAGGCTATGGCTACACCTTC
>.|TRBV19|.|TRBJ1-5
CASSIDRGVGNQPQHF
TGTGCCAGTAGTATAGATCGGGGGGTTGGAAATCAGCCCCAGCATTTT
>TRBD1|TRBV2|few|TRBJ1-1
CASYGQVHTEAFF
TGTGCCAGCTACGGACAGGTACACACTGAAGCTTTCTTT
>TRBD1|TRBV27|.|TRBJ2-7
CASSLTDRAYEQYF
TGTGCCAGCAGTTTAACGGACAGGGCCTACGAGCAGTACTTC
>.|TRBV6-1|few|TRBJ2-7
CASGPGLLYEQYF
TGTGCCAGCGGGCCCGGACTCCTGTACGAGCAGTACTTC
>.|TRBV29-1|few|TRBJ1-2
CSVERRLNPYGYTF
TGCAGCGTTGAACGCAGACTTAATCCCTATGGCTACACCTTC
>.|TRBV9|.|TRBJ2-3
CASSASVDTQYF
TGTGCCAGCAGCGCCTCGGTAGATACGCAGTATTTT
>.|TRBV18|.|TRBJ1-5
CASSPGWGDNQPQHF
TGTGCCAGCTCACCGGGGTGGGGAGACAATCAGCCCCAGCATTTT
>.|TRBV11-3|few|TRBJ1-1
CASSAQGPGGRAFF
TGTGCCAGCAGCGCGCAGGGGCCGGGAGGTCGAGCTTTCTTT
>.|TRBV4-3|few|TRBJ2-3
CASSQDLGADTQYF
TGCGCCAGCAGCCAAGATCTAGGCGCAGATACGCAGTATTTT
>TRBD1|TRBV18|few|TRBJ2-5
CASSSPVQGARETQYF
TGTGCCAGCTCATCCCCTGTACAGGGGGCCCGGGAGACCCAGTACTTC
>.|TRBV28|few|TRBJ1-5
CASSSSARRGGPGGGRPQHF
TGTGCCAGCAGTTCATCCGCCCGGAGGGGGGGGCCAGGCGGTGGCCGGCCCCAGCATTTT